The clone carrying this T cell receptor (beta chain) was counted once. Antigen unknown. Data came from immunoSEQ multiplex PCR; TCRdb stores just in-frame clones and leaves some out. The repertoire holds 20,000 to 30,000 clones, about 85% seen once, with 30% to 35% in the top ten. Germline V gene data show CDR1 as ENHRY and CDR2 as SYGVKD. This CDR3 has 13 amino acids. V gave up 10 bases and J gave up 5 bases; unmatched junction bases: 6. The sample originates from a study of OX40 agonist ivuxolimab in advanced cancers. Study-level information: Partial responses were achieved by three patients: one hepatocellular carcinoma, two cutaneous melanoma.

Points from the study as a whole: By week 6 at 0.1 to 3.0 mg/kg, blood CD4+ and CD8+ T cells had expanded clonally. Antigens targeted by the expanded peripheral T cells were not determined.

Sequencing used CD4+ or CD8+ T cells sorted from blood, obtained in a trial of the OX40 agonist ivuxolimab. This sequence joins TRBV10-3 and TRBJ2-5, with 11 bases aligning to TRBD1. This TCR was sampled from an adult with an advanced solid tumor such as melanoma, head and neck, liver or kidney cancer. CDR3 DNA sequence: TGTGCCAATCGGACAGGGGGCTATGAGACCCAGTACTTC. It codes for CANRTGGYETQYF.